This T cell receptor beta chain is drawn from a study of T cell responses to AZD1222 COVID-19 vaccine. In the study overall: Second-dose groups at about 4 or about 12 weeks were pooled.

In the case of this clone: Its antigen is not known.

General observations from the study: Researchers report vaccine-associated CD4 TCRs spanning spike, with dominance at 160-218 and 743-854. Reportedly, nearly half of unique spike TCRs recognized epitopes outside B.1.351/B.1.1.7 mutations.

The CDR3 runs 16 residues. Per germline, CDR1 SGHTA and CDR2 FQGTGA. Trimming took off 5 bases at V and 0 bases at J, with 13 bases between the two ends. Some clones are missing from TCRdb's copy, which holds only in-frame ones; the method was immunoSEQ multiplex PCR. Found here are 100,000 to 150,000 clones, around 90% of them singletons; the top ten hold approximately 4.2%. This specimen was peripheral blood, taken on day 0 of AZD1222 vaccination. This sequence originates from an adult in good health. The V and J genes are TRBV7-3 and TRBJ2-2; D not resolved. The chain's CDR3 is CASSLYDLANTGELFF. In DNA, the CDR3 is TGTGCCAGCAGCCTCTACGACTTGGCGAACACCGGGGAGCTGTTTTTT.